This TCR beta chain was recovered during a study of response to subunit inactivated influenza vaccine (dated by TCRdb to 2016 to 2019). Describing the broader study: The study used deep quantitative T cell receptor repertoire profiling to track responses to a trivalent subunit inactivated influenza vaccine.

CDR1 and CDR2, looked up from the germline V gene, are LGHNA and YNFKEQ. Taken from cysteine to phenylalanine, the CDR3 has 16 residues. Only CDR3 DNA remains: 48 bases, in frame from the first base. V has 5 bases trimmed and J has 0 bases trimmed; junction bases matching no gene number 10. In regard to this clonotype: The antigen this receptor binds is unknown. Base qualities are not recorded, but no much larger clone differs from it by a single base.

The full study reports these points: The authors proposed that each seasonal influenza vaccination may bring in only a limited number of new T cells.

The method behind the library was RT-PCR. The data were produced on an Illumina HiSeq 2500. TCRdb reran the public reads through fastp at Q25 and MiXCR, keeping productive beta chains. Entries that share a CDR3 protein sequence are merged under the most common genes and DNA. The sample table shows approximately 570,000 distinct CDR3 sequences, and 7.6% are seen once. Roughly 13% of the sample is held by the ten biggest clonotypes. The sequence joins TRBV4-2 to TRBJ2-7, with 7 central nucleotides matching TRBD2. The sequence came from a man between 50 and 70 years old who received an inactivated influenza vaccine. Donor details come from another sample of the same person, matched by shared clones. This sample comprised PBMCs from blood, obtained 23 months after vaccination. The CDR3 region: CASSSIGGRGSYEQYF. The nucleotides are TGTGCCAGCAGCTCAATCGGCGGGAGAGGCTCCTACGAGCAGTACTTC.